Listed here are 4 T cell receptor beta chains from one sample, sequenced in a study of T cell changes during pregnancy in multiple sclerosis. Method: immunoSEQ multiplex PCR; TCRdb's copy keeps in-frame clones and lacks some. Found here are 13,000 or so clones, approximately 91% of them singletons; the top ten hold approximately 8.7%. This material consisted of CD8+ T cells from peripheral blood mononuclear cells, taken in the first trimester of pregnancy. These receptors all come from a female donor with multiple sclerosis, enrolled in a pregnancy study.

The CDR3 sequence is CSVEDLQGWKTQYF. CDR3 DNA sequence: TGCAGCGTTGAAGATTTACAGGGCTGGAAGACCCAGTACTTC. The chain employs TRBV29-1 and TRBJ2-5; D is possibly TRBD1 (6 bases). The length of the CDR3 is 14 residues. Germline CDR1 and CDR2: SQVTM and ANQGSEA. V was clipped by 0 bases and J by 6 bases, with 14 bases between them.

The rearrangement joins TRBV6-4 to TRBJ2-6; TRBD1 is a possible D gene (5 bases). The CDR3 length is 14 residues. V was trimmed by 4 bases and J by 2 bases, leaving 6 bases between them. Per germline, CDR1 MRHNA and CDR2 SNTAGT. The chain's CDR3 is CASSGGAGANVLTF. Written as DNA, the CDR3 is TGTGCCAGCAGTGGGGGCGCTGGGGCCAACGTCCTGACTTTC.

This chain uses TRBV4-3 with TRBJ2-7; TRBD1 matches 7 bases. The CDR3 consists of 15 residues. V lost 0 bases to trimming and J lost 0 bases; unmatched junction nucleotides: 2. Germline loops: CDR1 LGHNA, CDR2 YSLEER. As DNA, the CDR3 is TGCGCCAGCAGCCAAGATAGGGACAGCTCCTACGAGCAGTACTTC. As protein: CASSQDRDSSYEQYF.

This chain links TRBV5-8 with TRBJ1-5; 7 bases fit TRBD1. This CDR3 region has 14 residues. The J segment lost 7 bases and the V segment lost 6 bases, leaving 10 bases of the junction unmatched. Per the germline V gene, CDR1 is SGHTS and CDR2 is YDEGEE. The CDR3: CASTDRAGRQPQHF. CDR3 in DNA: TGTGCCAGCACCGACAGGGCGGGTAGGCAGCCCCAGCATTTT.